Below, 10 T cell receptor beta chains from the same sample are listed, as sequenced in a study of CD8 T cells in ankylosing spondylitis. TCRdb processed the 5' RACE reads anew with MiXCR; each CDR3 protein has one entry. Of over 450,000 distinct CDR3 sequences in the sample, 9.5% to 15% are singletons; the top ten hold under 7.5%. Antigens for these TCRs are unknown. General study results and limits: One TCR beta motif, made up of fewer than 10 highly homologous variants, appeared characteristic of ankylosing spondylitis blood.

The sequenced material came from blood, either unsorted or a sorted T cell fraction (not recorded which). The receptor set was obtained from a male donor with ankylosing spondylitis.

This rearrangement joins TRBV7-9 to TRBJ2-7; D not resolved. Trimming removed 1 base at V and 6 bases at J, with 13 bases between. The CDR3 runs to 14 residues. Germline CDR1 and CDR2: SEHNR and FQNEAQ (reference sequence). The CDR3 DNA reads as TGTGCCAGCAGCTTAGATTCGTGGGAAGGCGAGCAGTACTTC. Its translation: CASSLDSWEGEQYF.

In this sample, this clonotype turned up a few times. The rearrangement joins TRBV5-1 to TRBJ1-1; a weak D match, TRBD1 (5 bases). Germline V gives CDR1 SGHRS, CDR2 YFSETQ. This CDR3 contains 14 residues. V lost 1 base to trimming and J lost 6 bases, with 13 bases between them. The chain's CDR3 is CASSLRQGDAEAFF. CDR3 nucleotide sequence: TGCGCCAGCAGCTTGAGGCAGGGAGATGCTGAAGCTTTCTTT.

The table lists this clonotype with a few counts. The rearrangement links TRBV20-1 to TRBJ2-1; 8 nucleotides match TRBD2. Germline trimming cut 6 bases from V and 1 base from J; bases unmatched to any gene: 5. The CDR3 extends over 14 amino acids. Germline V gene lookup returns CDR1 DFQATT and CDR2 SNEGSKA (reference sequence). CDR3 protein: CSALGLASYNEQFF. In nucleotides, the CDR3 is TGCAGTGCCCTCGGACTAGCATCCTACAATGAGCAGTTCTTC.

This clonotype was counted only a few times. This chain links TRBV20-1 with TRBJ2-1, with D perhaps matching TRBD1 or TRBD2 (6 bases each). Trimming cost V 1 base and J 4 bases, with 17 bases left between them. The CDR3 loop spans 16 amino acids. The germline V gene has CDR1 DFQATT and CDR2 SNEGSKA (reference sequence). CDR3 sequence (DNA): TGCAGTGCTAGAGGGTTGGAGGGGGGACTTTACAATGAGCAGTTCTTC. This codes for CSARGLEGGLYNEQFF.

At least ten counts were recorded for this clonotype. This sequence joins TRBV20-1 and TRBJ2-2, with 7 bases that match TRBD1. CDR1 and CDR2 (germline): DFQATT, SNEGSKA (reference sequence). The CDR3 has 14 residues. Trimming took 4 bases from V and 3 from J; bases not matched to a gene: 5. The CDR3 here is CSAKETGDTGELFF. CDR3 sequence (DNA): TGCAGTGCTAAGGAAACAGGGGACACCGGGGAGCTGTTTTTT.

The chain links TRBV15 to TRBJ2-1, with D possibly being TRBD2 (6 bases). Germline-derived CDR1 and CDR2 are LNHNV and YYDKDF (reference sequence). The CDR3 consists of 16 residues. Deletions cut 2 bases from V and 0 bases from J, with 11 bases between. The CDR3: CATSRTLANSYNEQFF. The CDR3 DNA reads as TGTGCCACCAGCAGAACCCTAGCGAACTCCTACAATGAGCAGTTCTTC.

This clonotype was observed many times. The chain joins TRBV20-1 to TRBJ2-7; the D gene is possibly TRBD2 (5 bases). There are 13 residues in the CDR3. CDR1 and CDR2 from the germline V gene are DFQATT and SNEGSKA (reference sequence). CDR3 coding DNA: TGCAGGAGAACCCGGGAACACGGATACGAGCAGTACGTC. It is translated as CRRTREHGYEQYV.

On this clonotype: The CDR3 carries no conserved terminal phenylalanine or tryptophan, so it likely arises from a read error. The chain uses TRBV10-3 and TRBJ2-2; D might be TRBD1 or TRBD2, each matching 5 bases. The length of the CDR3 is 16 residues. Trimming left V 0 bases short and J 7 bases short, with 15 bases between. Germline loops: CDR1 ENHRY, CDR2 SYGVKD. The CDR3 protein is CAISESGDHYGGELFL. DNA of the CDR3: TGTGCCATCAGTGAGTCGGGGGACCATTATGGCGGGGAGCTGTTTCTT.

This clonotype was counted at least ten times. The CDR3 loop reads CSVGGGQGTEAFF. The CDR3, as DNA: TGCAGCGTTGGGGGGGGACAGGGCACTGAAGCTTTCTTT. The chain uses TRBV29-1 and TRBJ1-1; 9 bases agree with TRBD1. The CDR3 consists of 13 residues. CDR1 SQVTM and CDR2 ANQGSEA come from the germline V gene. Unmatched junction bases numbered 4, after V lost 4 bases and J lost 4 bases.

In its sample, this clonotype was seen a few times. This chain joins TRBV5-1 and TRBJ2-7, with D maybe TRBD1 (6 bases). Germline lookup yields CDR1 SGHRS and CDR2 YFSETQ. V shed 3 bases and J shed 2 bases, with 15 bases lying between them. This CDR3 has 15 residues. The chain's CDR3 is CASSSTGTGAYEQYF. CDR3 nucleotide sequence: TGCGCCAGCAGCTCTACAGGGACCGGGGCCTACGAGCAGTACTTC.